The 21 T cell receptor beta chains given below trace back to one sample, sequenced in a study of CD8 T cells in Susac syndrome. It was with random hexamers that roughly 0.5 to 1 ug RNA was reverse transcribed. From the immunoSEQ multiplex PCR reads, TCRdb called clonotypes with MiXCR, one entry per CDR3 protein. The sample has tens of thousands of distinct CDR3 sequences, over 90% seen once. Sample: CD8+ T cells from PBMCs. These TCRs come from a human donor with Susac syndrome.

This chain connects TRBV13 to TRBJ2-1; D may be TRBD2 (5 bases). V gave up 5 bases and J gave up 8 bases, with 10 bases separating them. Germline assignment: CDR1 PRHDT and CDR2 FYEKMQ (reference sequence). This CDR3 region has 12 residues. The CDR3: CASSPEGDEQFF. CDR3 in DNA: TGTGCCAGCAGCCCTGAGGGTGATGAGCAGTTCTTC.

The J gene is TRBJ2-7, the V gene TRBV7-9; D is ambiguous. The CDR3 spans 13 residues. CDR1 and CDR2 (germline): SEHNR, FQNEAQ (reference sequence). Deletions cut 0 bases from V and 5 bases from J, with 8 bases between. The CDR3, as DNA: TGTGCCAGCAGCTTAGCAGGGTACCACGAGCAGTACTTC. Its translation: CASSLAGYHEQYF.

The chain employs TRBV28 and TRBJ1-5; D unclear. From germline, CDR1 is MDHEN and CDR2 SYDVKM. V lost 2 bases, J lost 4 bases, and 9 bases lay in between. The CDR3 runs 14 residues. This CDR3 reads CASSLGNPNQPQHF. In DNA form, the CDR3 reads TGTGCCAGCAGTTTAGGCAACCCTAATCAGCCCCAGCATTTT.

The V and J genes are TRBV20-1 and TRBJ1-2; D call uncertain. Trimming removed 0 bases at V and 1 base at J, with 6 bases between. Germline V gives CDR1 DFQATT, CDR2 SNEGSKA (reference sequence). This CDR3 contains 13 residues. The DNA of the CDR3 is TGCAGTGCTAGAGATGCCAGTAACTATGGCTACACCTTC. It codes for CSARDASNYGYTF.

The chain joins TRBV7-9 to TRBJ2-1; D ambiguous. CDR3 length: 10 residues. CDR1 SEHNR and CDR2 FQNEAQ come from the germline V gene (reference sequence). V was clipped by 7 bases and J by 6 bases, with 4 bases between them. The CDR3 sequence is CASNVNEQFF. In DNA, the CDR3 is TGTGCCAGCAACGTCAATGAGCAGTTCTTC.

V is TRBV15 and J is TRBJ2-6; D is ambiguous. Germline-derived CDR1 and CDR2 are LNHNV and YYDKDF (reference sequence). Trimming pared 6 bases from V and 0 bases from J, leaving 6 bases between. This CDR3 region has 14 residues. CDR3 amino acids: CATREISGANVLTF. DNA of the CDR3: TGTGCCACCAGAGAGATCTCTGGGGCCAACGTCCTGACTTTC.

The chain carries TRBV9 and TRBJ2-1; a weak D match, TRBD2 (6 bases). The germline gives CDR1 SGDLS, CDR2 YYNGEE. The ends were cut back, 4 bases at V and 2 bases at J, with 16 bases in the middle. This CDR3 comprises 16 residues. The CDR3 DNA sequence: TGTGCCAGCAGCCAGGGAGGCGGGACTGCCTACAATGAGCAGTTCTTC. It is translated as CASSQGGGTAYNEQFF.

The chain employs TRBV5-1 and TRBJ1-2; D possibly corresponds to TRBD1 (5 bases). V gave up 4 bases and J gave up 8 bases, with 12 bases separating them. CDR1 SGHRS and CDR2 YFSETQ come from the germline V gene. The CDR3 is made up of 12 amino acids. CDR3 amino acids: CASSGGTDGYTF. The CDR3 coding sequence is TGCGCCAGCAGCGGGGGGACCGACGGCTACACCTTC. The full variable domain, completed using reference TRBV5-1 and TRBJ1-2, is KAGVTQTPRYLIKTRGQQVTLSCSPISGHRSVSWYQQTPGQGLQFLFEYFSETQRNKGNFPGRFSGRQFSNSRSEMNVSTLELGDSALYLCASSGGTDGYTFGSGTRLTVV.

This clonotype has just a few counts. The CDR3 DNA reads TGTGCCTGGAACAGGGGGTCTGGGGCCAACGTCCTGACTTTC. It yields the protein CAWNRGSGANVLTF. V is TRBV30 and J is TRBJ2-6; TRBD1 agrees at 8 bases. The J segment lost 1 base and the V segment lost 4 bases, leaving 0 bases of the junction unmatched. CDR1 is GTSNPN and CDR2 is SVGIG in the germline V gene (reference sequence). This CDR3 contains 14 residues.

The chain employs TRBV4-1 and TRBJ1-1, with a possible D match to TRBD1 (6 bases). The germline gives CDR1 MGHRA, CDR2 YSYEKL. The CDR3 totals 13 residues. V lost 0 bases and J lost 4, with 6 bases in between. CDR3: CASSQEGGTEAFF. In DNA, the CDR3 is TGCGCCAGCAGCCAAGAAGGGGGCACTGAAGCTTTCTTT.

The chain couples TRBV20-1 to TRBJ2-1, with no clear D. Germline CDR1 reads DFQATT; CDR2 reads SNEGSKA (reference sequence). Trimming took off 0 bases at V and 6 bases at J, with 12 bases between the two ends. The CDR3 spans 14 residues. The CDR3 sequence is CSARDVRPANEQFF. The CDR3 DNA sequence: TGCAGTGCTAGAGATGTCAGGCCGGCCAATGAGCAGTTCTTC.

The rearrangement joins TRBV4-1 to TRBJ2-1; TRBD1 matches 9 bases. Germline trimming cut 2 bases from V and 0 bases from J; bases unmatched to any gene: 5. Germline assignment: CDR1 MGHRA and CDR2 YSYEKL. The CDR3 totals 17 residues. The CDR3 sequence is CASSQLQGASSYNEQFF. The CDR3 DNA reads as TGCGCCAGCAGCCAACTACAGGGGGCTAGCTCCTACAATGAGCAGTTCTTC.

This chain links TRBV5-6 with TRBJ1-5; no clear D. Trimming shortened V by 5 bases and J by 5 bases, and 17 bases separated the two germline ends. This CDR3 has 15 amino acids. Germline values: CDR1 SGHDT, CDR2 YYEEEE. CDR3 in amino acids: CASSLWVWRDQPQHF. The CDR3 DNA follows: TGTGCCAGCAGTCTTTGGGTATGGAGGGATCAGCCCCAGCATTTT. The whole variable domain, remainder taken from reference TRBV5-6 and TRBJ1-5, is DAGVTQSPTHLIKTRGQQVTLRCSPKSGHDTVSWYQQALGQGPQFIFQYYEEEERQRGNFPDRFSGHQFPNYSSELNVNALLLGDSALYLCASSLWVWRDQPQHFGDGTRLSIL.

The rearrangement links TRBV30 to TRBJ1-1; D is perhaps TRBD1 (5 bases). CDR1 GTSNPN and CDR2 SVGIG come from the germline V gene (reference sequence). There are 10 residues in the CDR3. With 5 bases removed from V and 10 bases from J, the gap between germline ends came to 11 bases. The CDR3 DNA follows: TGTGCCTGGCAAGGGGTTGGAGCTTTCTTT. Translated: CAWQGVGAFF.

The DNA of the CDR3 is TGCAGTGCTAGACGCGGAGAGGTGAATGAGCAGTTCTTC. It translates to CSARRGEVNEQFF. The chain couples TRBV20-1 to TRBJ2-1; D unresolved. The CDR3 consists of 13 residues. Looked up from germline, CDR1 is DFQATT and CDR2 is SNEGSKA (reference sequence). The ends were cut back, 2 bases at V and 7 bases at J, with 12 bases in the middle.

The genes are TRBV5-1 and TRBJ2-1, with D possibly being TRBD1 or TRBD2 (5 bases each). Germline-derived CDR1 and CDR2 are SGHRS and YFSETQ. Trimming left V 3 bases short and J 9 bases short, with 13 bases between. CDR3 size: 13 residues. CDR3 region: CASSSTEGSEQFF. The CDR3, as DNA: TGCGCCAGCAGCTCGACCGAGGGGAGTGAGCAGTTCTTC.

This chain links TRBV15 with TRBJ2-5, with unresolved D. From germline, CDR1 is LNHNV and CDR2 YYDKDF (reference sequence). V was clipped by 3 bases and J by 5 bases, with 13 bases between them. The CDR3 is 14 amino acids. Here the CDR3 DNA reads TGTGCCACCAGCAGTCAGAGCCCACGTGAGACCCAGTACTTC. This encodes CATSSQSPRETQYF.

This rearrangement joins TRBV19 to TRBJ2-1; D is ambiguous. V was pared by 3 bases and J by 0 bases, with 9 bases between. Germline CDR1 is LNHDA and CDR2 is SQIVND (reference sequence). This CDR3 contains 15 residues. CDR3 sequence reads: CASSMTPSSYNEQFF. The DNA for the CDR3 is TGTGCCAGTAGTATGACTCCGAGCTCCTACAATGAGCAGTTCTTC. The variable domain in full, completed from reference TRBV19 and TRBJ2-1, reads DGGITQSPKYLFRKEGQNVTLSCEQNLNHDAMYWYRQDPGQGLRLIYYSQIVNDFQKGDIAEGYSVSREKKESFPLTVTSAQKNPTAFYLCASSMTPSSYNEQFFGPGTRLTVL.

V usage is TRBV13 and J usage is TRBJ2-5, with 10 bases fitting TRBD2. This CDR3 comprises 14 residues. The V and J ends lost 6 bases and 4 bases, in that order; junction bases with no gene match: 5. Germline assignment: CDR1 PRHDT and CDR2 FYEKMQ (reference sequence). CDR3 amino acids: CASREAGGGETQYF. CDR3 bases: TGTGCCAGCAGGGAAGCGGGAGGGGGAGAGACCCAGTACTTC. Drawing the rest from reference TRBV13 and TRBJ2-5, the complete variable domain is AAGVIQSPRHLIKEKRETATLKCYPIPRHDTVYWYQQGPGQDPQFLISFYEKMQSDKGSIPDRFSAQQFSDYHSELNMSSLELGDSALYFCASREAGGGETQYFGPGTRLLVL.

This clonotype occurred a few times. This rearrangement joins TRBV27 to TRBJ2-1; D is tentatively TRBD1 or TRBD2 (5 bases each). V lost 8 bases, J lost 4 bases, and 9 bases lay in between. The CDR3 length is 12 residues. The germline gives CDR1 MNHEY, CDR2 SMNVEV (reference sequence). In DNA form, the CDR3 reads TGTGCCAGCCGTGGGGGTTACAATGAGCAGTTCTTC. Its translation: CASRGGYNEQFF.

The chain uses TRBV29-1 and TRBJ2-7; D possibly corresponds to TRBD2 (5 bases). This CDR3 spans 13 amino acids. V was cut by 5 bases and J by 0 bases, with 11 bases left in between. Germline V gives CDR1 SQVTM, CDR2 ANQGSEA. The CDR3 is CSVTNGISYEQYF. The CDR3 bases are TGCAGCGTTACTAACGGGATCTCCTACGAGCAGTACTTC.